This TCR beta chain was documented in a study of CD8 T cells in Susac syndrome. TCR beta sequences were obtained from blood CD8+ and CD4+ T cells. Negative isolation yielded CD4+ and CD8+ T cells, and FACS enriched TEMRA cells. General study points: CD4+ T cell repertoires in Susac syndrome lacked clonal expansion.

Random-hexamer reverse transcription was applied to roughly 0.45 to 1 ug RNA. The CDR3 of TCR beta was amplified by immunoSEQ multiplex PCR across 54 Vbeta and 13 Jbeta. TCRdb analysed the immunoSEQ multiplex PCR reads with MiXCR anew, one entry per CDR3 protein. In the table there are some 250,000 distinct CDR3 sequences, 90% to 96% of which are singletons. Germline V CDR1 and CDR2: SQVTM, ANQGSEA. Trimming took 6 bases from V and 2 from J, leaving 11 bases between them. CDR3 length: 13 residues. Regarding this clonotype: Antigen unknown.

This sequence was found in a human donor with Susac syndrome. The chain combines TRBV29-1 with TRBJ1-5, with D hard to call. The sample comprised CD4+ T cells from PBMCs. The DNA for the CDR3 is TGCAGCGTCGAGGAGGTAGGCAATCAGCCCCAGCATTTT. Translated, it gives CSVEEVGNQPQHF.